A selection of T cell receptor beta chains follows, all from one sample in a study of blood T cell repertoires in COVID-19. TCRdb keeps only in-frame clones here, not all; method: immunoSEQ multiplex PCR. The sample yields some 96,000 clones, roughly 87% seen once. The sequenced sample consisted of peripheral blood. The receptors derive from a man aged 25-40 years in a cohort sampled during active COVID-19. The CDR3 runs from the conserved cysteine through the conserved F or W. The D gene is left open where the match is weak. Size is omitted from some rows. Given values are once, few, many or a class for expanded clones.

CDR3aa	CDR3nt	abundance	v_gene	j_gene	d_gene
CASSGIAGGQETQYF	TGTGCCAGCAGTGGAATAGCGGGGGGGCAGGAGACCCAGTACTTC	-	TRBV27	TRBJ2-5	TRBD2
CASGLTGGDYEQYF	TGTGCCAGCGGGTTAACAGGGGGGGACTACGAGCAGTACTTC	-	TRBV28	TRBJ2-7	-
CASSPALAGGPDTQYF	TGTGCCAGCTCACCGGCACTAGCGGGGGGGCCAGATACGCAGTATTTT	-	TRBV18	TRBJ2-3	TRBD2
CASSLMAGGRDTIYF	TGCGCCAGCAGCTTGATGGCAGGGGGAAGAGACACCATATATTTT	-	TRBV5-1	TRBJ1-3	TRBD1
CASSLNRQGVNQYF	TGCGCCAGCAGCTTGAATCGGCAGGGGGTGAACCAGTACTTC	-	TRBV5-1	TRBJ2-5	TRBD1
CASSDSARGTQYF	TGTGCCAGCAGTGACTCAGCCCGCGGTACGCAGTATTTT	-	TRBV6-4	TRBJ2-3	-
CASSRRTGGHQPQHF	TGTGCCAGCAGCCGGCGGACAGGGGGCCATCAGCCCCAGCATTTT	few	TRBV5-6	TRBJ1-5	TRBD1
CASSLVETPQHF	TGTGCCAGCAGCTTAGTCGAGACTCCCCAGCATTTT	-	TRBV7-8	TRBJ1-5	-
CASMGRIENIQYF	TGTGCCAGTATGGGGCGAATCGAAAACATTCAGTACTTC	-	TRBV19	TRBJ2-4	-
CASSQDAHDSGELFF	TGTGCCAGCAGCCAAGATGCACATGACTCCGGGGAGCTGTTTTTT	-	TRBV3-1/TRBV3-2	TRBJ2-2	-
CASSDRVGEKLFF	TGTGCCAGTAGTGACAGGGTAGGCGAAAAACTGTTTTTT	-	TRBV19	TRBJ1-4	TRBD1
CASSSQLAGITDTQYF	TGTGCCAGCAGTTCTCAACTAGCGGGGATCACAGATACGCAGTATTTT	-	TRBV28	TRBJ2-3	TRBD2
CASSETGNQPQHF	TGTGCCAGCAGTGAGACAGGCAATCAGCCCCAGCATTTT	-	TRBV2	TRBJ1-5	-
CASGQGTSGTDTQYF	TGTGCCAGCGGCCAAGGGACTAGCGGTACAGATACGCAGTATTTT	once	TRBV2	TRBJ2-3	TRBD2
CASSQLRGPYGYTF	TGTGCCAGCAGCCAACTCAGGGGGCCCTATGGCTACACCTTC	-	TRBV3-1/TRBV3-2	TRBJ1-2	TRBD1
CASSYSTGSNGYTF	TGTGCCAGCAGTTACTCGACGGGGAGTAATGGCTACACCTTC	once	TRBV6-5	TRBJ1-2	-
CASSLLSTDTQYF	TGCGCCAGCAGTCTCCTTAGCACAGATACGCAGTATTTT	-	TRBV5-1	TRBJ2-3	-